The 7 T cell receptor beta chains below all came from one sample that was sequenced in a study of T cell responses to AZD1222 COVID-19 vaccine. Measured with immunoSEQ multiplex PCR; TCRdb has only the in-frame clones, and not every one. The top ten hold roughly 5% of the sample, which has tens of thousands of clones, about 90% seen once. The specimen was peripheral blood, collected on day 0 of AZD1222 vaccination. The receptors originated from an adult in good health.

The chain links TRBV30 to TRBJ2-2; D gene ambiguous. Per germline, CDR1 GTSNPN and CDR2 SVGIG (reference sequence). The germline V and J ends were trimmed by 1 base and 0 bases, with 6 bases remaining between them. The CDR3 is 14 amino acids. In DNA form, the CDR3 reads TGTGCCTGGAGTGGACAAGCGAACACCGGGGAGCTGTTTTTT. This gives the protein CAWSGQANTGELFF. The variable domain in full, completed from reference TRBV30 and TRBJ2-2, reads SQTIHQWPATLVQPVGSPLSLECTVEGTSNPNLYWYRQAAGRGLQLLFYSVGIGQISSEVPQNLSASRPQDRQFILSSKKLLLSDSGFYLCAWSGQANTGELFFGEGSRLTVL.

This rearrangement joins TRBV6-4 to TRBJ1-2, with a tentative D call TRBD1 (6 bases). V lost 7 bases to trimming and J lost 9 bases, with 24 bases between them. This CDR3 region has 15 residues. Per germline, CDR1 MRHNA and CDR2 SNTAGT. The CDR3 loop is CASNFANRAQGCYTF. The DNA of the CDR3 is TGTGCCAGCAACTTCGCGAACAGGGCCCAGGGATGCTACACCTTC.

The chain combines TRBV5-8 with TRBJ1-6, with D possibly being TRBD1 (6 bases). The CDR3 totals 14 residues. The germline V and J ends were trimmed by 5 bases and 9 bases, with 15 bases remaining between them. CDR1 is SGHTS and CDR2 is YDEGEE in the germline V gene. CDR3 sequence reads: CASRLAGVGSPLHF. The CDR3 region has the DNA TGTGCCAGCAGACTGGCAGGGGTAGGTTCACCCCTCCACTTT.

The chain has TRBV3-1 (or the pseudogene TRBV3-2) and TRBJ2-1; D is uncertain. Per germline, CDR1 LGHDT and CDR2 YNNKEL (reference sequence). Trimming took off 0 bases at V and 0 bases at J, with 12 bases between the two ends. This CDR3 has 17 residues. The DNA of the CDR3 is TGTGCCAGCAGCCAAGATCAAGCTGACCCCTCCTACAATGAGCAGTTCTTC. Translation gives CASSQDQADPSYNEQFF.

The V and J genes are TRBV7-9 and TRBJ1-2; 7 bases map to TRBD1. The CDR3 has 15 amino acids. Germline V gives CDR1 SEHNR, CDR2 FQNEAQ (reference sequence). The V gene end was trimmed by 5 bases and the J gene end by 3 bases; junction bases not matched to a gene: 9. CDR3 DNA sequence: TGTGCCAGCAGCCCTACCTTTGGGACAGACTATGGCTACACCTTC. This translates into CASSPTFGTDYGYTF.

The chain carries TRBV20-1 and TRBJ1-2, with 10 bases matching TRBD1. The CDR3 totals 14 residues. V was pared by 3 bases and J by 4 bases, with 5 bases of the junction left unmatched. Germline CDR1 DFQATT, CDR2 SNEGSKA (reference sequence). The chain's CDR3 is CSASLTGGPYGYTF. The CDR3 DNA follows: TGCAGTGCTAGTTTGACAGGGGGCCCCTATGGCTACACCTTC.

The chain joins TRBV6-5 to TRBJ2-6; D ambiguous. This CDR3 has 15 residues. CDR1 and CDR2 (germline): MNHEY, SVGAGI. Trimming stripped 7 bases from V and 3 bases from J, with 13 bases between. CDR3 in amino acids: CASTRGVDGANVLTF. The CDR3 DNA sequence: TGTGCCAGCACACGAGGAGTGGATGGGGCCAACGTCCTGACTTTC.